The present T cell receptor beta chain was sequenced within a study of T cell repertoires in cytomegalovirus infection. TCRdb passed the reads through MiXCR, listing each CDR3 protein once. The sample lists approximately 70,000 distinct CDR3 sequences, roughly 22% occurring once. Notes on this clonotype: Its target is unknown.

CDR1 and CDR2 from the germline V gene are SGHTA and FQGNSA. The CDR3 runs to 18 residues. The V and J ends lost 2 bases and 0 bases, in that order; junction bases with no gene match: 7. The sample was CD8+ T cells from cultured PBMCs, taken from culture after CMV antigen stimulation. This TCR came from a human donor in good health (CMV status not recorded). Some clones in this sample may be carry-over from other donors' samples. The V and J genes are TRBV7-2 and TRBJ2-1; TRBD2 agrees at 10 bases. CDR3 protein: CASSLSLAGESSYNEQFF. CDR3 nucleotides: TGTGCCAGCAGCTTAAGTCTAGCGGGGGAGAGCTCCTACAATGAGCAGTTCTTC.